Listed below are T cell receptor beta chains from one sample, sequenced in a study of blood T cell repertoires in COVID-19. Sequencing used immunoSEQ multiplex PCR; TCRdb keeps in-frame clones, though not all of them. The sample lists roughly 480,000 clones, 75% to 90% occurring once. What was sequenced was peripheral blood. The source of these receptors is a man aged 18 to 29 with COVID-19, enrolled during active disease. CDR3s include the opening cysteine and the closing phenylalanine or tryptophan. The D gene is left open where the match is weak. Size is omitted from some rows. Given values are once, few, many or a class for expanded clones.

V gene	J gene	D gene	clone size	CDR3 length	CDR3 protein	CDR3 DNA
TRBV6-5	TRBJ2-3	NA	NA	15	CASSYMSGFTDTQYF	TGTGCCAGCAGTTACATGTCGGGTTTTACAGATACGCAGTATTTT
TRBV24-1	TRBJ2-2	NA	NA	10	CAAGGGELFF	TGTGCCGCCGGAGGCGGGGAGCTGTTTTTT
TRBV6-5	TRBJ2-7	NA	NA	13	CASTTRTSYEQYF	TGTGCCAGCACAACGCGTACCTCCTACGAGCAGTACTTC
TRBV5-8	TRBJ2-7	NA	NA	12	CASSLRVAEQYF	TGTGCCAGCAGCTTGCGGGTGGCCGAGCAGTACTTC
TRBV6-5	TRBJ2-7	NA	NA	15	CASSFASGRTHEQYF	TGTGCCAGCAGTTTTGCGAGCGGGCGAACACACGAGCAGTACTTC
TRBV10-3	TRBJ1-6	TRBD1	once	15	CAISFTGGVDSPLHF	TGTGCCATCAGTTTCACAGGGGGCGTTGATTCACCCCTCCACTTT
TRBV14	TRBJ1-1	NA	few	13	CASSHPPTAEAFF	TGTGCCAGCAGCCATCCCCCAACAGCCGAAGCTTTCTTT
TRBV7-9	TRBJ1-4	NA	NA	13	CASSPSRAEKLFF	TGTGCCAGCAGCCCATCCAGGGCTGAAAAACTGTTTTTT
TRBV15	TRBJ1-5	NA	NA	18	CATSRDSPGGSSNQPQHF	TGTGCCACCAGCAGAGACTCCCCGGGGGGGAGTAGCAATCAGCCCCAGCATTTT
TRBV9	TRBJ2-2	NA	NA	14	CASSANSVTGELFF	TGTGCCAGCAGCGCCAACTCGGTCACCGGGGAGCTGTTTTTT
TRBV2	TRBJ1-5	TRBD1	NA	16	CASRIGTGNSNQPQHF	TGTGCCAGCAGAATCGGGACAGGGAATAGCAATCAGCCCCAGCATTTT